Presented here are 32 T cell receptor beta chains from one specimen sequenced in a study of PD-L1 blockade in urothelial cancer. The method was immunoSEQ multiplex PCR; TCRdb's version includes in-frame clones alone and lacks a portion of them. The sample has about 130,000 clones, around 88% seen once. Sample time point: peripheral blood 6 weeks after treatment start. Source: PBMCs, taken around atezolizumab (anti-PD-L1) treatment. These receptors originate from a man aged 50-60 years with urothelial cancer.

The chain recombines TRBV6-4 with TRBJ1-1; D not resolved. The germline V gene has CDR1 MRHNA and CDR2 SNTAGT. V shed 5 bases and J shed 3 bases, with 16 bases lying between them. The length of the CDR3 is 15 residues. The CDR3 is CASSPDGGRDTEAFF. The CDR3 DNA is TGTGCCAGCAGTCCCGACGGCGGGAGGGACACTGAAGCTTTCTTT.

The DNA for the CDR3 is TGTGCAAGTCGCTTAGAAAGCCTAGCCGAATACTCCTACGAGCAGTACTTC. It codes for CASRLESLAEYSYEQYF. The genes are TRBV12-2 and TRBJ2-7; the table's D gene call, TRBD2, was not cross checked with the DNA. TRBV12-2 is classified as a pseudogene. CDR3 length: 17 amino acids.

The CDR3 loop is CASTSTANTGELFF. Here the CDR3 DNA reads TGTGCCAGCACCTCGACAGCAAACACCGGGGAGCTGTTTTTT. V usage is TRBV25-1 and J usage is TRBJ2-2; D might be TRBD1 (5 bases). Germline V gene data show CDR1 as MGHDK and CDR2 as SYGVNS. CDR3 length: 14 amino acids. V was pared by 7 bases and J by 2 bases, with 11 bases between.

Written as DNA, the CDR3 is TGTGCCAGCTTCAGGGGCCTCACGCTCGGGACAGGGGGCTACGAGCAGTACTTC. Its translation: CASFRGLTLGTGGYEQYF. The chain couples TRBV2 to TRBJ2-7; 11 nucleotides match TRBD1. Germline assignment: CDR1 SNHLY and CDR2 FYNNEI. CDR3 size: 18 residues. Trimming removed 8 bases from V and 3 bases from J; junction bases left unmatched: 18.

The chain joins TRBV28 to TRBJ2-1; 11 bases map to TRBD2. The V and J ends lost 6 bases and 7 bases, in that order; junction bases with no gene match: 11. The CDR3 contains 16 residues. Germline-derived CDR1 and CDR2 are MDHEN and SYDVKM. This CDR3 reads CASSSNLAGGGNEQFF. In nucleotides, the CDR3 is TGTGCCAGCAGCTCCAACCTAGCGGGAGGAGGTAATGAGCAGTTCTTC.

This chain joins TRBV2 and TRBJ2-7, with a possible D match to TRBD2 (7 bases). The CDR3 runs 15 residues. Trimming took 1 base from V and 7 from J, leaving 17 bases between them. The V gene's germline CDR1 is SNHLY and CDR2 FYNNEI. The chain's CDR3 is CASSEVVRGAGEQYF. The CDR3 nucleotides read TGTGCCAGCAGTGAAGTAGTTCGGGGGGCTGGGGAGCAGTACTTC.

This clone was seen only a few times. CDR3 amino acids: CASSEKAGTSVHTGELFF. CDR3 DNA: TGTGCCAGTAGTGAGAAAGCCGGGACTAGCGTCCACACCGGGGAGCTGTTTTTT. This chain links TRBV19 with TRBJ2-2; 10 bases line up with TRBD2. Germline V gives CDR1 LNHDA, CDR2 SQIVND (reference sequence). Trimming removed 5 bases from V and 3 bases from J; junction bases left unmatched: 12. The CDR3 has 18 residues.

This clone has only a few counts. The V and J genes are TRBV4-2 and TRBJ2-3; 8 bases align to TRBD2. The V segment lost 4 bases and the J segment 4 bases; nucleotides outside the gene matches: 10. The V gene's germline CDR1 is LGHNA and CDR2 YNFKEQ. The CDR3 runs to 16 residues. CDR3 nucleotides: TGTGCCAGCAGCCCCTCGGAGCGGGAGCCCTCAGATACGCAGTATTTT. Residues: CASSPSEREPSDTQYF.

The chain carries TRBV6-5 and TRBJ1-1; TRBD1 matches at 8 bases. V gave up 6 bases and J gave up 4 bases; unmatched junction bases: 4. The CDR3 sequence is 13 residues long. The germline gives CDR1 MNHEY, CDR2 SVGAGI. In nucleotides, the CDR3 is TGTGCCAGCAGGCGGACAGGGCTCACTGAAGCTTTCTTT. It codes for CASRRTGLTEAFF.

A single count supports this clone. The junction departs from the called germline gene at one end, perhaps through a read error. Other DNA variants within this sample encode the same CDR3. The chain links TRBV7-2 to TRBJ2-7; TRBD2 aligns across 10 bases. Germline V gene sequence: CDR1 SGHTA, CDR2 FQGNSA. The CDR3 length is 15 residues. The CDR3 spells CASSLGLAESYEQYF. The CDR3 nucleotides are TGCGCCAGCAGCCTTGGACTAGCGGAATCCTACGAGCAGTACTTC.

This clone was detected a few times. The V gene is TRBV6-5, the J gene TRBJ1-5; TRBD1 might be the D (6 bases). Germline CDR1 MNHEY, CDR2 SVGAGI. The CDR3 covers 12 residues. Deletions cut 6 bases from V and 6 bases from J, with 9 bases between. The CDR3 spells CASSRRGQPQHF. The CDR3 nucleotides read TGTGCCAGCAGCCGCAGGGGTCAGCCCCAGCATTTT.

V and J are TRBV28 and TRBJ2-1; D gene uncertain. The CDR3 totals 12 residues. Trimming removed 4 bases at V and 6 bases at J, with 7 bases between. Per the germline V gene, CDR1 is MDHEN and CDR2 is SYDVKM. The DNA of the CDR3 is TGTGCCAGCAGTTCCCTCCCCAATGAGCAGTTCTTC. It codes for CASSSLPNEQFF.

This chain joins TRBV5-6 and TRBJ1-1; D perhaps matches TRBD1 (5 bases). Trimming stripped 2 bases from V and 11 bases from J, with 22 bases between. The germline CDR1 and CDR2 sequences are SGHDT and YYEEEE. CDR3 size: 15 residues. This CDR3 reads CASSLPTDRWVGAFF. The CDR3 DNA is TGTGCCAGCAGCTTACCCACCGACAGATGGGTTGGCGCTTTCTTT.

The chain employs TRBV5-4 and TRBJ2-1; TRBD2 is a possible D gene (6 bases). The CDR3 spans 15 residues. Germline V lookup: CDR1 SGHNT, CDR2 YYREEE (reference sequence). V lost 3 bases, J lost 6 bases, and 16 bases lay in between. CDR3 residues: CASSSAGIGGNEQFF. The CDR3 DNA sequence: TGTGCCAGCAGCTCCGCGGGAATCGGAGGCAATGAGCAGTTCTTC.

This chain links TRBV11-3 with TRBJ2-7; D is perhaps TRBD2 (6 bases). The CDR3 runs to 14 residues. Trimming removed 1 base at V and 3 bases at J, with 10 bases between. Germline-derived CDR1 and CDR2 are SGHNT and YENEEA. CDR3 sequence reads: CASSLGGARYEQYF. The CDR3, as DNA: TGTGCCAGCAGCTTAGGCGGGGCGCGCTACGAGCAGTACTTC.

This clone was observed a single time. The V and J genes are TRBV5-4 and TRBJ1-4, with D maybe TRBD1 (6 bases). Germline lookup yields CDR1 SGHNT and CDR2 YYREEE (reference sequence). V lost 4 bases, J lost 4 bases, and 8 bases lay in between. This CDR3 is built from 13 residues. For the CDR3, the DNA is TGTGCCAGCAGCCCCAGGGGTAATGAAAAACTGTTTTTT. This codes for CASSPRGNEKLFF.

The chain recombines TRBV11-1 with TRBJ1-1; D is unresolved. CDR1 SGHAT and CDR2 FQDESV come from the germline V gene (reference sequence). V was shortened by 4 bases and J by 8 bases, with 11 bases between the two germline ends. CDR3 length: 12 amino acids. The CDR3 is CASSSSVWEAFF. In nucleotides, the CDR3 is TGTGCCAGCAGCTCAAGCGTATGGGAAGCTTTCTTT.

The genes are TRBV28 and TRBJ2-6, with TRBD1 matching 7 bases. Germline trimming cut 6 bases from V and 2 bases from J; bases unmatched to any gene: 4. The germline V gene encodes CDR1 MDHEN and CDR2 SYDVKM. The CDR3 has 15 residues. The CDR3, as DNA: TGTGCCAGCAGAATCACAGGGGCTGGGGCCAACGTCCTGACTTTC. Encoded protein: CASRITGAGANVLTF.

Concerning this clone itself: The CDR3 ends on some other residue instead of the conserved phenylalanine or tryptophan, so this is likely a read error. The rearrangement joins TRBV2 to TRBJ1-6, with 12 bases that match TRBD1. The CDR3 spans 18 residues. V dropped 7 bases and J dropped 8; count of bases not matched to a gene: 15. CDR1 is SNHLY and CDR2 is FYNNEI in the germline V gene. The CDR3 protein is CASTADGTGGAGDSPLHL. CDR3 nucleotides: TGTGCCAGCACTGCCGACGGGACAGGGGGCGCCGGGGATTCACCCCTCCACCTT.

Here the CDR3 DNA reads TGTGCCAGCAGCCAAGTGGAGGCGGGCTATGGCTACACCTTC. Translating gives CASSQVEAGYGYTF. The chain employs TRBV4-2 and TRBJ1-2; D uncertain. V was pared by 1 base and J by 4 bases, with 10 bases between. Germline V CDR1 and CDR2: LGHNA, YNFKEQ. The CDR3 is made up of 14 amino acids.

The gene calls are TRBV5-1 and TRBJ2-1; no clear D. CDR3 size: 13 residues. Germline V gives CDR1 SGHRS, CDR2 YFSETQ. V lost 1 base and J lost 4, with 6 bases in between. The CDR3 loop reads CASSLQTYNEQFF. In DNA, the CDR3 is TGCGCCAGCAGCTTGCAGACTTACAATGAGCAGTTCTTC. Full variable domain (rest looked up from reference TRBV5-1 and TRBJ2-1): KAGVTQTPRYLIKTRGQQVTLSCSPISGHRSVSWYQQTPGQGLQFLFEYFSETQRNKGNFPGRFSGRQFSNSRSEMNVSTLELGDSALYLCASSLQTYNEQFFGPGTRLTVL.

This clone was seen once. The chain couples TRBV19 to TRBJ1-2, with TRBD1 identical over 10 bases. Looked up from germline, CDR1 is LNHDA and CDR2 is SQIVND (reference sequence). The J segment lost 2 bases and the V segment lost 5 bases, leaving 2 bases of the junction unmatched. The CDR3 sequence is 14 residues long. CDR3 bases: TGTGCCAGTAGTCTGGACAGGGGGAACTATGGCTACACCTTC. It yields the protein CASSLDRGNYGYTF.

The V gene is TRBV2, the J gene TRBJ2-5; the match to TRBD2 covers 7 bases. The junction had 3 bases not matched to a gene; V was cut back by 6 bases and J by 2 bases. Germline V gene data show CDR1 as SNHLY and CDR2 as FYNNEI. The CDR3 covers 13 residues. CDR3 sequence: CASSGTIQETQYF. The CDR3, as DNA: TGTGCCAGCAGCGGGACTATTCAAGAGACCCAGTACTTC.

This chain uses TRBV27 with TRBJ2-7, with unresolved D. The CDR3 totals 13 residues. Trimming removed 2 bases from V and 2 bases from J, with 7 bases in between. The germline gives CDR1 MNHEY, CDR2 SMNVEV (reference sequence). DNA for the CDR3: TGTGCCAGCAGTTTAGGCCAACCCTACGAGCAGTACTTC. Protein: CASSLGQPYEQYF.

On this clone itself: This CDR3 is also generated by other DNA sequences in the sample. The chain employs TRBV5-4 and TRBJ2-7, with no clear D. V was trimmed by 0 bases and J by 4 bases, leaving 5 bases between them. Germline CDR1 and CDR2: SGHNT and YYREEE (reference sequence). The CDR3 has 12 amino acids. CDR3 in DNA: TGTGCCAGCAGCTTGGACCGGTACGAGCAGTACTTC. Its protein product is CASSLDRYEQYF.

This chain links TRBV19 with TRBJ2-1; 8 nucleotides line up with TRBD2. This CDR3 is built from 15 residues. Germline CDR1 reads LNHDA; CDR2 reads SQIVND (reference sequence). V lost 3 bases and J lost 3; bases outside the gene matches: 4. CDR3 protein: CASSISLAVYNEQFF. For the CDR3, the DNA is TGTGCCAGTAGTATTTCACTAGCGGTCTACAATGAGCAGTTCTTC.

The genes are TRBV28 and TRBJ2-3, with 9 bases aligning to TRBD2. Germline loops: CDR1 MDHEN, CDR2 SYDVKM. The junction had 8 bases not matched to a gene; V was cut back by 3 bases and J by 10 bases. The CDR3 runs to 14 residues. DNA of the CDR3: TGTGCCAGCAGTTTTTCCGGTAGCGGGAGAGCGCAGTATTTT. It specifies CASSFSGSGRAQYF.

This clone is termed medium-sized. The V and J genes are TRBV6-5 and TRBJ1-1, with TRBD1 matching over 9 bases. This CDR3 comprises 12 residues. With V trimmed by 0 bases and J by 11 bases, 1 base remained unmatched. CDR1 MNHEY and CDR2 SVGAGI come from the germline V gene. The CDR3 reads CASSYSGTGAFF. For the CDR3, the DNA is TGTGCCAGCAGTTACTCAGGGACAGGGGCTTTCTTT.

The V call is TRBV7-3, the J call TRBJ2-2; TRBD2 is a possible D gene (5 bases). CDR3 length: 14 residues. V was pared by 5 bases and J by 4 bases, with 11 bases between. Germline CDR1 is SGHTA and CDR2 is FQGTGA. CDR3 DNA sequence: TGTGCCAGCAGCCTAGCCCTGGGCACCGGGGAGCTGTTTTTT. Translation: CASSLALGTGELFF.

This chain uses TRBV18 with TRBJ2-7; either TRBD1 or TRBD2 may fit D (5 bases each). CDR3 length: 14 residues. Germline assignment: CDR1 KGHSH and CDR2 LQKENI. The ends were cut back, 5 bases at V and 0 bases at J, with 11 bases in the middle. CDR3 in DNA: TGTGCCAGCTCAGCACGGGGCGGCTCCTACGAGCAGTACTTC. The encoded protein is CASSARGGSYEQYF.

CDR3 bases: TGTGCCAGCGGTAGACTCGGGACAGCTAATGAAAAACTGTTTTTT. This translates into CASGRLGTANEKLFF. The chain combines TRBV25-1 with TRBJ1-4, with 7 bases matching TRBD1. Germline assignment: CDR1 MGHDK and CDR2 SYGVNS. V lost 8 bases to trimming and J lost 3 bases; unmatched junction nucleotides: 9. The CDR3 sequence is 15 residues long. The variable domain in full, with the rest retrieved from reference TRBV25-1 and TRBJ1-4, is EADIYQTPRYLVIGTGKKITLECSQTMGHDKMYWYQQDPGMELHLIHYSYGVNSTEKGDLSSESTVSRIRTEHFPLTLESARPSHTSQYLCASGRLGTANEKLFFGSGTQLSVL.

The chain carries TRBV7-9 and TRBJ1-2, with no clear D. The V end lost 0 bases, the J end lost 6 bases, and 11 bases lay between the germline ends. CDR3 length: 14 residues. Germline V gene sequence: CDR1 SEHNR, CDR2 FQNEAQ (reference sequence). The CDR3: CASSLAETAHGYTF. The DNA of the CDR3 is TGTGCCAGCAGCTTAGCGGAGACTGCCCATGGCTACACCTTC.